The source of this T cell receptor (beta chain) is a study of glioma-infiltrating T cells after dendritic cell vaccination. General study findings and limits: Estimated pretreatment TIL content predicted outcome after dendritic cell vaccination.

Trimming took 4 bases from V and 2 from J, leaving 9 bases between them. This CDR3 is built from 14 residues. Germline loops: CDR1 SNHLY, CDR2 FYNNEI. Sample time point: after dendritic cell vaccination, including at tumor progression/relapse. All glioblastoma patients lacked an isocitrate dehydrogenase mutation. Primers: 60 V beta forward and 13 J beta reverse. The method was immunoSEQ multiplex PCR; TCRdb's version includes in-frame clones alone and lacks a portion of them. The data show 65,000 or so clones, approximately 86% seen once. Concerning this clone itself: Its antigen remains unknown.

This clonotype was obtained from a human donor with glioblastoma. The chain has TRBV2 and TRBJ1-5, with unresolved D. Sequencing was performed on blood, taken after dendritic cell vaccination. DNA for the CDR3: TGTGCCAGCAGTGGAGGGTGGGGCAATCAGCCCCAGCATTTT. Amino acids: CASSGGWGNQPQHF.